Listed below are T cell receptor beta chains from one sample, sequenced in a study of human T cells and chemical hapten exposure. MiXCR, applied by TCRdb to the RACE reads, yields one record per CDR3 protein. The sample carries more than 45,000 distinct CDR3 sequences, around an eighth recorded once. The input for sequencing was whole blood, taken in connection with sensitization to the hapten diphenylcyclopropenone (DPC). The receptors derive from a man younger than 40 with alopecia areata. Some clones in this sample may be carry-over from other donors' samples. CDR3s include the opening cysteine and the closing phenylalanine or tryptophan. The D gene is left open where the match is weak. Size is omitted from some rows. Given values are once, few, many or a class for expanded clones.

TRBV27,NA,TRBJ2-1,12,NA,CASRGAYNEQFF,TGTGCCAGCAGGGGGGCCTACAATGAGCAGTTCTTC
TRBV5-4,TRBD1,TRBJ1-2,14,NA,CASSTRDRVYGYTF,TGTGCCAGCAGCACCAGGGACAGGGTTTATGGCTACACCTTC
TRBV7-2,NA,TRBJ1-6,15,NA,CASSLQGFYNSPLHF,TGTGCCAGCAGCCTACAGGGTTTCTATAATTCACCCCTCCACTTT
TRBV20-1,NA,TRBJ1-4,13,many,CSARDPRWGKLFF,TGCAGTGCTAGAGACCCGAGGTGGGGAAAACTGTTTTTT
TRBV7-6,NA,TRBJ1-4,14,many,CASSRVGTTEKLFF,TGTGCCAGCAGCCGCGTCGGGACTACGGAAAAACTGTTTTTT
TRBV2,TRBD1,TRBJ1-5,13,NA,CANGQGGNQPQHF,TGTGCCAACGGACAGGGAGGCAATCAGCCCCAGCATTTT
TRBV7-9,NA,TRBJ2-2,15,few,CASSLAGSNTGELFF,TGTGCCAGCAGCTTAGCGGGGTCTAACACCGGGGAGCTGTTTTTT
TRBV7-9,NA,TRBJ1-5,15,NA,CASSPAGTVNQPQHF,TGTGCCAGCAGCCCAGCAGGTACGGTTAATCAGCCCCAGCATTTT
TRBV7-7,TRBD2,TRBJ2-2,17,few,CASSLSQSGALTGELFF,TGTGCCAGCAGCTTAAGCCAGAGCGGGGCTCTAACCGGGGAGCTGTTTTTT
TRBV9,TRBD1,TRBJ2-2,16,NA,CASSYRDRGYTGELFF,TGTGCCAGCAGCTACCGGGACAGGGGGTACACCGGGGAGCTGTTTTTT
TRBV7-9,NA,TRBJ1-1,15,many,CASSLGGTDKSEAFF,TGTGCCAGCAGCCTTGGCGGGACGGATAAGTCTGAAGCTTTCTTT
TRBV3-1,NA,TRBJ1-1,17,many,CASSPEFLLRSNTEAFF,TGTGCCAGCAGCCCCGAGTTTCTGTTACGGTCGAACACTGAAGCTTTCTTT
TRBV18,NA,TRBJ1-1,12,many,CASSRGGTEAFF,TGTGCCAGCTCAAGGGGAGGCACTGAAGCTTTCTTT
TRBV3-1,NA,TRBJ2-3,11,NA,CASSDARDVYF,TGTGCCAGCAGTGACGCCCGGGATGTGTATTTT
TRBV20-1,NA,TRBJ2-5,15,few,CSAPLGRVVQETQYF,TGCAGTGCACCCCTCGGGCGGGTAGTCCAAGAGACCCAGTACTTC
TRBV4-2,NA,TRBJ1-2,14,NA,CASSQGAGSYGYTF,TGTGCCAGCAGCCAAGGCGCGGGGAGCTATGGCTACACCTTC
TRBV28,TRBD2,TRBJ2-5,16,few,CASSRLLAEYQETQYF,TGTGCCAGCAGTAGGCTACTAGCGGAGTACCAAGAGACCCAGTACTTC
TRBV9,NA,TRBJ2-2,16,NA,CASSVLGGANTGELFF,TGTGCCAGCAGCGTCCTTGGGGGCGCGAACACCGGGGAGCTGTTTTTT
TRBV19,TRBD1,TRBJ1-6,14,many,CASTLGTGGSPLHF,TGTGCCAGTACCCTCGGGACAGGGGGCTCACCCCTCCACTTT
TRBV28,NA,TRBJ1-1,15,NA,CASSPWGTLNTEAFF,TGTGCCAGCAGTCCCTGGGGCACTCTGAACACTGAAGCTTTCTTT
TRBV18,NA,TRBJ1-1,14,many,CASSPPRGITEAFF,TGTGCCAGCTCACCCCCAAGGGGCATCACTGAAGCTTTCTTT
TRBV20-1,NA,TRBJ2-3,11,NA,CSAQRGDTQYF,TGCAGTGCCCAACGGGGGGATACGCAGTATTTT
TRBV5-6,NA,TRBJ1-5,14,few,CASSSDVLNQPQHF,TGTGCCAGCAGCTCGGACGTTTTAAATCAGCCCCAGCATTTT
TRBV6-6,NA,TRBJ1-4,12,many,CASSWLNEKLFF,TGTGCCAGCTCGTGGCTTAATGAAAAACTGTTTTTT
TRBV20-1,TRBD1,TRBJ1-6,15,many,CSARPRDRVNSPLHF,TGCAGTGCTAGACCCAGGGACAGGGTTAATTCACCCCTCCACTTT
TRBV30,NA,TRBJ1-1,12,many,CAWSVASVRAFF,TGTGCCTGGAGTGTGGCCAGCGTCCGGGCTTTCTTT
TRBV12-3/TRBV12-4,NA,TRBJ2-5,17,many,CASSLGWGARGQETQYF,TGTGCCAGCAGTTTAGGATGGGGGGCGAGAGGACAAGAGACCCAGTACTTC
TRBV10-3,NA,TRBJ2-1,15,few,CAISGINSSYNEQFF,TGTGCCATCAGTGGTATAAACAGCTCCTACAATGAGCAGTTCTTC
TRBV14,TRBD1,TRBJ2-7,17,few,CASSAQLGQGARYEQYF,TGTGCCAGCAGCGCCCAACTGGGACAGGGGGCGCGGTACGAGCAGTACTTC
TRBV7-2,NA,TRBJ2-5,15,few,CASSLVQLNQETQYF,TGTGCCAGCAGCTTAGTACAGCTTAACCAAGAGACCCAGTACTTC
TRBV18,TRBD1,TRBJ2-7,21,NA,CASSPPGTGAADVHSSYEQYF,TGTGCCAGCTCACCACCTGGGACAGGTGCCGCCGACGTCCATAGCTCCTACGAGCAGTACTTC
TRBV18,TRBD1,TRBJ2-5,14,NA,CASQPRDSQETQYF,TGTGCCAGCCAACCTAGGGACAGTCAAGAGACCCAGTACTTC
TRBV18,TRBD1,TRBJ1-4,15,few,CASSPSGGGDEKLFF,TGTGCCAGCTCACCCTCAGGGGGCGGGGATGAAAAACTGTTTTTT
TRBV7-2,NA,TRBJ1-1,14,NA,CASSLGRASGEAFF,TGTGCCAGCAGCTTAGGGAGGGCGAGCGGTGAAGCTTTCTTT
TRBV25-1,TRBD1,TRBJ2-1,15,many,CASRNTGVQVGEQFF,TGTGCCAGCAGGAATACAGGGGTTCAAGTGGGTGAGCAGTTCTTC
TRBV7-8,NA,TRBJ2-1,16,many,CASSLAGSAAQGACVF,TGTGCCAGCAGCTTAGCGGGGTCGGCCGCTCAGGGAGCTTGTGTCTTC
TRBV5-4,TRBD2,TRBJ2-5,17,NA,CASSLGLAVLAEETQYF,TGTGCCAGCAGCTTAGGTCTAGCGGTTTTGGCGGAAGAGACCCAGTACTTC
TRBV7-3,TRBD2,TRBJ2-3,12,NA,CASSLREDTQYF,TGTGCCAGCAGCTTGCGGGAGGATACGCAGTATTTT